This T cell receptor (beta chain) was recorded in a study of cytomegalovirus exposure and HLA in healthy donors. Regarding the study as a whole: Investigators reported 150 to 200 TCR beta chains as tied to cytomegalovirus. Reports described diagnosis of cytomegalovirus status by the classifier as highly specific and sensitive. One later analysis, an examination of the roughly 130 validation repertoires, found that first-cohort TCR clusters tended to co-occur in them. In vitro testing confirmed three CMV-associated chains as specific for CMV antigens.

About this clone itself: Its cognate antigen is unknown.

From germline, CDR1 is MDHEN and CDR2 SYDVKM. The CDR3 runs 13 residues. V lost 6 bases to trimming and J lost 7 bases, with 16 bases between them. Produced via immunoSEQ multiplex PCR; TCRdb's table is partial and in-frame only. Of tens of thousands of clones in the sample, around 97% are singletons; the top ten hold roughly a tenth. The V call is TRBV28, the J call TRBJ2-7; perhaps TRBD2 as D (6 bases). This receptor was obtained from a man under 40 in good health and CMV-seropositive. The material sequenced was PBMCs. In DNA, the CDR3 is TGTGCCAGCAGCCCGGCGACGGGAGAGGAGCAGTACTTC. Protein sequence: CASSPATGEEQYF.